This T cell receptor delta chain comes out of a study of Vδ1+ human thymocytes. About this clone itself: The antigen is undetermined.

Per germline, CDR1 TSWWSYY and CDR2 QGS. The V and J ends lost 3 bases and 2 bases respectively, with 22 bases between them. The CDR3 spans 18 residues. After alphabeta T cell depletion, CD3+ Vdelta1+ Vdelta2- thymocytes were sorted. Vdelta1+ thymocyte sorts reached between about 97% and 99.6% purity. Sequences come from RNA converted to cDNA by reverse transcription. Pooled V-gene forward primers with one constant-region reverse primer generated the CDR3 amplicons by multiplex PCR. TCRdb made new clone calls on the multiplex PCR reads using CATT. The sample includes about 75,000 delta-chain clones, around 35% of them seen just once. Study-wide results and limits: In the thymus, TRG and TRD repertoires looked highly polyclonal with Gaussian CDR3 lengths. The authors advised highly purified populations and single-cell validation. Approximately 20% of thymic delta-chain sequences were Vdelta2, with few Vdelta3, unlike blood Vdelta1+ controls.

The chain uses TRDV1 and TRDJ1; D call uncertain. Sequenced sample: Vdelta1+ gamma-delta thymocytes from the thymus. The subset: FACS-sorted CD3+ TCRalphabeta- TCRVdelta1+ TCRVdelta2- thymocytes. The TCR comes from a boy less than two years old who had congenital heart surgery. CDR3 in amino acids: CALGDQAVRLAKTDKLIF. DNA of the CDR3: TGTGCTCTTGGGGATCAGGCTGTGCGCTTAGCAAAAACCGATAAACTCATCTTT.